The clone carrying this TCR beta chain was seen more than once but under ten times. What it recognizes is unknown. This CDR3 has 15 residues. Germline CDR1 is MGHRA and CDR2 is YSYEKL. V dropped 2 bases and J dropped 9; count of bases not matched to a gene: 7. These data come from a study of T cells after yellow fever vaccination. General study results and limits: High-abundance clonotypes from the bulk population could contaminate FACS-sorted repertoires. Peaking on day 5 versus 15, the secondary response was faster but weaker.

A 5'RACE template-switching step, the method used to make TCR cDNA, added a universal primer site and UMIs. TCRdb re-called the 5' RACE reads through MiXCR, storing one row per CDR3 protein. Of under 250,000 distinct CDR3 sequences in the sample, 6.9% were seen once. The sequence came from a young man who received the YFV17D yellow fever vaccine. This rearrangement joins TRBV4-1 to TRBJ2-1, with 10 bases lining up with TRBD2. Specimen: CD4+ T cells sorted from PBMCs, collected 15 days after the yellow fever booster vaccination. CDR3 sequence (DNA): TGCGCCAGCAGCCAACGCCTAGCGGGAGAGTTTGAGCAGTTCTTC. Protein product: CASSQRLAGEFEQFF.